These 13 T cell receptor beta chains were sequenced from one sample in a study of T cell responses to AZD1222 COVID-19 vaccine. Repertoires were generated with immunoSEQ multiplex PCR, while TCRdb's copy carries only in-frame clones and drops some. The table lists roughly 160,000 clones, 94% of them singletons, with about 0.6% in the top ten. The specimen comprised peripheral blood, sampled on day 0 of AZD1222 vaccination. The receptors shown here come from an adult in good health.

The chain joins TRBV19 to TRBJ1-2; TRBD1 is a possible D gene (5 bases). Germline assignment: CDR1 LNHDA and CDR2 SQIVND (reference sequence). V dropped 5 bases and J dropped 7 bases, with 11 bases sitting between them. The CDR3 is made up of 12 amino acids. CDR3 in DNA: TGTGCCAGTAGTGAACCGAGGGGTGGCTACACCTTC. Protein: CASSEPRGGYTF.

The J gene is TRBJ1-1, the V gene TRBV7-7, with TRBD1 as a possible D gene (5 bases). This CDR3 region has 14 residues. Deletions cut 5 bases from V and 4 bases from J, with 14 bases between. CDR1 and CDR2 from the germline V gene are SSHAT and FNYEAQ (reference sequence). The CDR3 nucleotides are TGTGCCAGCAGCGCCAGCCAGGGTAGCACTGAAGCTTTCTTT. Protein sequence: CASSASQGSTEAFF.

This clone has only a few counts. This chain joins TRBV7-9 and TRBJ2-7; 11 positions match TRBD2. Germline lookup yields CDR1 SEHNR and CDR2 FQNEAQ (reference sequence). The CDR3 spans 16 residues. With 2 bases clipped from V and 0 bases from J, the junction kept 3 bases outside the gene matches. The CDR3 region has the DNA TGTGCCAGCAGCTTATCCGGGACTAGCGGCTCCTACGAGCAGTACTTC. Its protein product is CASSLSGTSGSYEQYF.

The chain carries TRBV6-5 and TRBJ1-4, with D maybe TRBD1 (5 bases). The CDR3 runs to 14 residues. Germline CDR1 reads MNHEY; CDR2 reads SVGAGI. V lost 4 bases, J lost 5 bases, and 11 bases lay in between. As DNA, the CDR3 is TGTGCCAGCAGTTCTACAGGACCGAATGAAAAACTGTTTTTT. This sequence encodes CASSSTGPNEKLFF.

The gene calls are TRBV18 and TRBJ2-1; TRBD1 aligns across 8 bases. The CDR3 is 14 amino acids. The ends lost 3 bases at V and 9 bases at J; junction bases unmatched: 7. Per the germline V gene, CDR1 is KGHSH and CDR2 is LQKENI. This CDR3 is CASSPGTGAGEQFF. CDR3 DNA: TGTGCCAGCTCACCGGGGACAGGCGCAGGTGAGCAGTTCTTC.

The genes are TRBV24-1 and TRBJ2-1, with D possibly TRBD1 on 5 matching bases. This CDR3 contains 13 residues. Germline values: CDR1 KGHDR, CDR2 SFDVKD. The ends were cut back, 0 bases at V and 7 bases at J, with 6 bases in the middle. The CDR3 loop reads CATSDLQGNEQFF. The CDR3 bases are TGTGCCACCAGTGATTTGCAGGGTAATGAGCAGTTCTTC.

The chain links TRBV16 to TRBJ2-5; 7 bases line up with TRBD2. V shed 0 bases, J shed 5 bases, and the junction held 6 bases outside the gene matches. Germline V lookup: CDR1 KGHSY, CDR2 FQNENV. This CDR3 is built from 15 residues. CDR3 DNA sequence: TGTGCCAGCAGCCAATCGGGAGGGCGTGGGGAGACCCAGTACTTC. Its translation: CASSQSGGRGETQYF. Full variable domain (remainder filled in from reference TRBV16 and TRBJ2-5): GEEVAQTPKHLVRGEGQKAKLYCAPIKGHSYVFWYQQVLKNEFKFLISFQNENVFDETGMPKERFSAKCLPNSPCSLEIQATKLEDSAVYFCASSQSGGRGETQYFGPGTRLLVL.

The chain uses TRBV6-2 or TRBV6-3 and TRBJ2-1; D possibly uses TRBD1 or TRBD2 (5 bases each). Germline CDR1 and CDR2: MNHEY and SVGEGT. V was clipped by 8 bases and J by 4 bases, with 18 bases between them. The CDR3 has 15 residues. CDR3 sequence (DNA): TGTGCCAGCTGCCCCCAGCTCAGGGAGTACAATGAGCAGTTCTTC. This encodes CASCPQLREYNEQFF.

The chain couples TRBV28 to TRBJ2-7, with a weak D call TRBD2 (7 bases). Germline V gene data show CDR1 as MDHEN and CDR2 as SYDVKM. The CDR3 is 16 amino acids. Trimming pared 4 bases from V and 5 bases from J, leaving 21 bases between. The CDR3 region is CASSSRGGTSSHEQYF. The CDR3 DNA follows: TGTGCCAGCAGTTCGAGGGGGGGGACGTCAAGCCACGAGCAGTACTTC.

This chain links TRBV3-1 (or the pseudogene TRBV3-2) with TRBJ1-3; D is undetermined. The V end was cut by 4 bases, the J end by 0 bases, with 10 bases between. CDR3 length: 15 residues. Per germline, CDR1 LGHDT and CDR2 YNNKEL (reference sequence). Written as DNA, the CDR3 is TGTGCCAGCAGCCCGCGGGGAGGCTCTGGAAACACCATATATTTT. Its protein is CASSPRGGSGNTIYF.

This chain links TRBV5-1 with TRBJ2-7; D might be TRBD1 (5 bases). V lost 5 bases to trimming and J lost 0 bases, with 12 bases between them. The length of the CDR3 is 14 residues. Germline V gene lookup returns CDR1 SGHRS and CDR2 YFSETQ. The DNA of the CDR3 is TGCGCCAGCAGGGACACCAAGTCCTCCTACGAGCAGTACTTC. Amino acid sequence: CASRDTKSSYEQYF.

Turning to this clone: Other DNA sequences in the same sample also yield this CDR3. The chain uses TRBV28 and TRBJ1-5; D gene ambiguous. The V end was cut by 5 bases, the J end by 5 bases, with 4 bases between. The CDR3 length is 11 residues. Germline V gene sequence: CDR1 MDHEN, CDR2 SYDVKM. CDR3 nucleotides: TGTGCCAGCAGTAGTTATCAGCCCCAGCATTTT. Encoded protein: CASSSYQPQHF.

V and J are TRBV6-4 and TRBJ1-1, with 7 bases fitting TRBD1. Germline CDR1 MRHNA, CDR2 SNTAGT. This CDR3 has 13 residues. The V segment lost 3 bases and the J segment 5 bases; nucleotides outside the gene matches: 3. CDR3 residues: CASSETGVTEAFF. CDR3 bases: TGTGCCAGCAGTGAAACAGGGGTAACTGAAGCTTTCTTT.